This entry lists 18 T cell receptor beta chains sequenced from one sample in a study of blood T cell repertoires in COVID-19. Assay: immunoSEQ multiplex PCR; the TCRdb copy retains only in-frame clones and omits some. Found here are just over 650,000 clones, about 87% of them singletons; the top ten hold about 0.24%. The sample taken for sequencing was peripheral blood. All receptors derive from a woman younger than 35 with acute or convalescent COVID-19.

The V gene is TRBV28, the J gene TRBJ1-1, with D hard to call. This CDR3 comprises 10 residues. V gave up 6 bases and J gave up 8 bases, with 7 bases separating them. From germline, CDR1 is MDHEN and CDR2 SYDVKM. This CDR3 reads CASRRREAFF. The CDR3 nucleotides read TGTGCCAGCAGAAGGAGGGAAGCTTTCTTT.

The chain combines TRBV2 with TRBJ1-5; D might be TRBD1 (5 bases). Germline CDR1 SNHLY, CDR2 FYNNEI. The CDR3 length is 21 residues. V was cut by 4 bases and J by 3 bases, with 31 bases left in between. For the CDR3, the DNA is TGTGCCAGCAGTGTTGCCGGAAGAAAGCCTAAAACAGGTGATTACAATCAGCCCCAGCATTTT. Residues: CASSVAGRKPKTGDYNQPQHF.

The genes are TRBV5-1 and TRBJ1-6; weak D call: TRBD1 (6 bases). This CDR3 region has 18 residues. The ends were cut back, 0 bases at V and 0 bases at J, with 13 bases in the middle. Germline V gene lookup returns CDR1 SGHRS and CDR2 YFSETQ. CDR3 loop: CASSLGDTFSSYNSPLHF. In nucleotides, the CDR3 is TGCGCCAGCAGCTTGGGGGACACTTTCAGCTCCTATAATTCACCCCTCCACTTT. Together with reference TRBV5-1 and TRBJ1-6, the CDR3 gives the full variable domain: KAGVTQTPRYLIKTRGQQVTLSCSPISGHRSVSWYQQTPGQGLQFLFEYFSETQRNKGNFPGRFSGRQFSNSRSEMNVSTLELGDSALYLCASSLGDTFSSYNSPLHFGNGTRLTVT.

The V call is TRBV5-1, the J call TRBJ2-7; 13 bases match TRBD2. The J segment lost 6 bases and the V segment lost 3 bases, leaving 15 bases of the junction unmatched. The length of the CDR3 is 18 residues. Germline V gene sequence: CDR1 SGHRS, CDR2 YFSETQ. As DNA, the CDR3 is TGCGCCAGCAGCTCCGGACTAGCGGGGGCCGTCAGGAGCATCGAGCAGTACTTC. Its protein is CASSSGLAGAVRSIEQYF.

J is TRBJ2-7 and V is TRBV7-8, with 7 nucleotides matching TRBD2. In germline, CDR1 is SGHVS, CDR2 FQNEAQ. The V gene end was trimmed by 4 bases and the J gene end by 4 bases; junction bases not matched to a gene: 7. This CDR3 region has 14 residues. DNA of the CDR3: TGTGCCAGCAGCTCCCGGGAGGAGTTTTACGAGCAGTACTTC. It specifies CASSSREEFYEQYF.

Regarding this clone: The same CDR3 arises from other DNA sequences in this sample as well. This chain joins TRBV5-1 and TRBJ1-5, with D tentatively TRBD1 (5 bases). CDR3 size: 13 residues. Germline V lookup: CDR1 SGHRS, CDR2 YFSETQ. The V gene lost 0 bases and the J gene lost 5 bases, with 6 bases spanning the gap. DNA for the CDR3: TGCGCCAGCAGCTTGGGGGGCGATCAGCCCCAGCATTTT. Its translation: CASSLGGDQPQHF. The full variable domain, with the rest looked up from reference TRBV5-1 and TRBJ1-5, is KAGVTQTPRYLIKTRGQQVTLSCSPISGHRSVSWYQQTPGQGLQFLFEYFSETQRNKGNFPGRFSGRQFSNSRSEMNVSTLELGDSALYLCASSLGGDQPQHFGDGTRLSIL.

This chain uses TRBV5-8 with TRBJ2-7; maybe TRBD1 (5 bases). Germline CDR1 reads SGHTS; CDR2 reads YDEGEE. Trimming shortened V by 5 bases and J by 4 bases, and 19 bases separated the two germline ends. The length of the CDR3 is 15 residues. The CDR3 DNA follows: TGTGCCAGCAGGGCCTCCCGACAGTACAAGTACGAGCAGTACTTC. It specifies CASRASRQYKYEQYF.

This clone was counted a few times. For the CDR3, the DNA is TGTGCCTGGAGTGTACGGTTAAACGGATGGGCGGACAGTAACTATGGCTACACCTTC. Translation gives CAWSVRLNGWADSNYGYTF. The chain has TRBV30 and TRBJ1-2, with a possible D match to TRBD1 (6 bases). CDR3 length: 19 residues. Germline CDR1 and CDR2: GTSNPN and SVGIG (reference sequence). The V and J ends lost 0 bases and 1 base respectively, with 24 bases between them.

The CDR3 protein is CASSAGIYF. The CDR3 nucleotides read TGTGCCAGCAGCGCCGGCATATATTTT. The J gene is TRBJ1-3, the V gene TRBV9; D not resolved. The CDR3 has 9 residues. The germline CDR1 and CDR2 sequences are SGDLS and YYNGEE. V gave up 3 bases and J gave up 12 bases, with 4 bases separating them.

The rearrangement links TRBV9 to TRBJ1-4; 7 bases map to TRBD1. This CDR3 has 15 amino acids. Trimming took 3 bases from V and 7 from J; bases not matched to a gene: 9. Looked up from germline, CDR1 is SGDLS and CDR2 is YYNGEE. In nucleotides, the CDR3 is TGTGCCAGCAGCGAGGGAGACAGGGTGGGTGAAAAACTGTTTTTT. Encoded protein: CASSEGDRVGEKLFF.

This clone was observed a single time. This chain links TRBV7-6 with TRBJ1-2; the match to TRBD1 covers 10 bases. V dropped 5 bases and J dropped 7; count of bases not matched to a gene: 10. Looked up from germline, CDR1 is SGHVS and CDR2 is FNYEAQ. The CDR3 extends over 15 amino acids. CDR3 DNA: TGTGCCAGCAGCCGTCGCGAGGGGGACAGGGGTGGCTACACCTTC. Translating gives CASSRREGDRGGYTF.

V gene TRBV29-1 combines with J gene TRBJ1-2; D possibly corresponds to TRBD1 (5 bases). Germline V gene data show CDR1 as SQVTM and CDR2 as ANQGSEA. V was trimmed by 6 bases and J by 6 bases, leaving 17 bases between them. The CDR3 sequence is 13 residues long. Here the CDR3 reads CSVPLGGTHGYTF. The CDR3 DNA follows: TGCAGCGTCCCTCTCGGGGGTACCCATGGCTACACCTTC.

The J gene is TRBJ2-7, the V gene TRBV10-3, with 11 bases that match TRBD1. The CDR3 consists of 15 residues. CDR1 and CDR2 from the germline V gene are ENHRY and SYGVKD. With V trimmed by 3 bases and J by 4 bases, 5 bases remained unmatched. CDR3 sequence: CAISDAGTGGYEQYF. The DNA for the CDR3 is TGTGCCATCAGTGACGCCGGGACAGGGGGTTACGAGCAGTACTTC.

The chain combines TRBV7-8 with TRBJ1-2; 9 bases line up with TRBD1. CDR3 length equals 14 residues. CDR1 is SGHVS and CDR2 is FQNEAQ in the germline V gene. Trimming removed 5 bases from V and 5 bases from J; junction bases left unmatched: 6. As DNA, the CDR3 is TGTGCCAGCAGCAACCGGGACAGGGCTTATGGCTACACCTTC. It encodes CASSNRDRAYGYTF. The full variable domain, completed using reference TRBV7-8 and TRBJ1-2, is GAGVSQSPRYKVAKRGQDVALRCDPISGHVSLFWYQQALGQGPEFLTYFQNEAQLDKSGLPSDRFFAERPEGSVSTLKIQRTQQEDSAVYLCASSNRDRAYGYTFGSGTRLTVV.

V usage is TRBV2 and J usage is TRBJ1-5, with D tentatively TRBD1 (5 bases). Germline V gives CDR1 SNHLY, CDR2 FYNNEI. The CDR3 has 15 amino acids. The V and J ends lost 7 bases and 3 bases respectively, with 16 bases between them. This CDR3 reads CASKFQGGNNQPQHF. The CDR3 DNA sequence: TGTGCCAGCAAATTTCAGGGAGGGAACAATCAGCCCCAGCATTTT.

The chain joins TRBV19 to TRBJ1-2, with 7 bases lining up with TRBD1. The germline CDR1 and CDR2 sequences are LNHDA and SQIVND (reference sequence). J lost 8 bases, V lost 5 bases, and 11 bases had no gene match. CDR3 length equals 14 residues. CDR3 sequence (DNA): TGTGCCAGTAGTCCACGACAGGGCCCAGGGGGCTACACCTTC. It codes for CASSPRQGPGGYTF.

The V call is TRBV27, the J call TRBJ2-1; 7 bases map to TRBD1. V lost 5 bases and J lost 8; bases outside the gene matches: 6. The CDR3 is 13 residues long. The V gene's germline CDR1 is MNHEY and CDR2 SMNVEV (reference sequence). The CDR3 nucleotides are TGTGCCAGCAGTGCGACAGGGACGTATGAGCAGTTCTTC. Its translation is CASSATGTYEQFF.

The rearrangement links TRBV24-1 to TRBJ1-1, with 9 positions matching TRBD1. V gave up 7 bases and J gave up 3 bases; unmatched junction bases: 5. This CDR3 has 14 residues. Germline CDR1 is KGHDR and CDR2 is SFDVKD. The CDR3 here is CATRGTGLDTEAFF. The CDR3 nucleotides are TGTGCCACCAGGGGGACAGGGTTGGACACTGAAGCTTTCTTT.